The entry below describes one TCR beta chain. This entry comes from a study of CD8 T cells in ankylosing spondylitis. The CDR3 has 17 residues. J was trimmed by 5 bases and V by 6 bases; bases with no gene match: 17. Quantitative molecular-barcoded 5'-RACE generated the TCR beta libraries. One entry per CDR3 protein, called by TCRdb with MiXCR from the 5' RACE reads. The table has about 400,000 distinct CDR3 sequences, more than 20% seen once. The receptor was derived from a male donor with ankylosing spondylitis or in good health (not recorded which). Sequencing was done on a sample of blood, either unsorted or a sorted T cell fraction (not recorded which). This chain uses TRBV12-3 or TRBV12-4 with TRBJ2-7, with 9 bases fitting TRBD2. CDR3 protein: CASSQPWVAGVKNEQYF. CDR3 nucleotide sequence: TGTGCCAGCAGCCAGCCTTGGGTAGCGGGGGTAAAGAACGAGCAGTACTTC.